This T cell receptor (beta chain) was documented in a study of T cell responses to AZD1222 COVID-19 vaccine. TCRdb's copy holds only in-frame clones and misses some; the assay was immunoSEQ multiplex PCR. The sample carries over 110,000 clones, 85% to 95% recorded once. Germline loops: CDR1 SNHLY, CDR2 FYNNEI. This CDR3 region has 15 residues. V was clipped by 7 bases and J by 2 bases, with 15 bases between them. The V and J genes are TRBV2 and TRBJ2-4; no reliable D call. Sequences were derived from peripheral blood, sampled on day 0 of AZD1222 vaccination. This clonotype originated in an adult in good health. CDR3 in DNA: TGTGCCAGCAAACCCTCGGTTTCGACCAAAAACATTCAGTACTTC. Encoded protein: CASKPSVSTKNIQYF. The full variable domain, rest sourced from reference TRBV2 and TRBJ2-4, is EPEVTQTPSHQVTQMGQEVILRCVPISNHLYFYWYRQILGQKVEFLVSFYNNEISEKSEIFDDQFSVERPDGSNFTLKIRSTKLEDSAMYFCASKPSVSTKNIQYFGAGTRLSVL.